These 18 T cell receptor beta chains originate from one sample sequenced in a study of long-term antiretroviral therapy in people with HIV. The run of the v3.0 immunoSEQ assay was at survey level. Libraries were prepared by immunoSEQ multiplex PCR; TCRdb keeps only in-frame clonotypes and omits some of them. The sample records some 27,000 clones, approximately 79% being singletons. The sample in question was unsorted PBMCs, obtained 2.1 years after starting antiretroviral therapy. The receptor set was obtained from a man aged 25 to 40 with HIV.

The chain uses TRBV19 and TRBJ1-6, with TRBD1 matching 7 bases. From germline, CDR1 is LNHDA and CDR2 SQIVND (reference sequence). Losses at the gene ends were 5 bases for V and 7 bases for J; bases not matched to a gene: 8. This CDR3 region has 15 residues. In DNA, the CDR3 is TGTGCCAGTAGTCCGAAACAGGGGAGGAATTCACCCCTCCACTTT. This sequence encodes CASSPKQGRNSPLHF. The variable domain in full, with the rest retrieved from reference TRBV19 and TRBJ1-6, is DGGITQSPKYLFRKEGQNVTLSCEQNLNHDAMYWYRQDPGQGLRLIYYSQIVNDFQKGDIAEGYSVSREKKESFPLTVTSAQKNPTAFYLCASSPKQGRNSPLHFGNGTRLTVT.

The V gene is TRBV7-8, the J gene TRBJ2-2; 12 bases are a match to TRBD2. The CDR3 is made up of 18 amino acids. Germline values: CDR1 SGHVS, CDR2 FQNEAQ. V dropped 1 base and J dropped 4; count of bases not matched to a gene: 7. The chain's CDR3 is CASSLGLAGEWVTGELFF. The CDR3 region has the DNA TGTGCCAGCAGCTTAGGACTAGCGGGGGAGTGGGTCACCGGGGAGCTGTTTTTT.

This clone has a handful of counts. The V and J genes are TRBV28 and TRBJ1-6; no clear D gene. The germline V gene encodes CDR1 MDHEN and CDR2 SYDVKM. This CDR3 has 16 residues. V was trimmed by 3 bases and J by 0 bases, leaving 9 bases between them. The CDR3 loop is CASSLGASSYNSPLHF. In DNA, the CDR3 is TGTGCCAGCAGTTTGGGAGCCAGCTCCTATAATTCACCCCTCCACTTT.

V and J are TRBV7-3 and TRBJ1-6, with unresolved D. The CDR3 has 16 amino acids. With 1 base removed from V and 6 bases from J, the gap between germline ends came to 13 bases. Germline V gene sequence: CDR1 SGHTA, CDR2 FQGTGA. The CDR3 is CASSLSRRRINSPLHF. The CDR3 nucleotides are TGTGCCAGCAGCTTAAGTCGGCGGAGAATTAATTCACCCCTCCACTTT.

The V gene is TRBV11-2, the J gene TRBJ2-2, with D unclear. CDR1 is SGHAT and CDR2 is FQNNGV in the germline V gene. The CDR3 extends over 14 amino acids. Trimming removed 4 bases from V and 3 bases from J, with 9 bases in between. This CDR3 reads CASSSGRYTGELFF. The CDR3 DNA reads TGTGCCAGCAGCTCCGGACGGTACACCGGGGAGCTGTTTTTT. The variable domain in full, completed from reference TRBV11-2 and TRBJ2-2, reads EAGVAQSPRYKIIEKRQSVAFWCNPISGHATLYWYQQILGQGPKLLIQFQNNGVVDDSQLPKDRFSAERLKGVDSTLKIQPAKLEDSAVYLCASSSGRYTGELFFGEGSRLTVL.

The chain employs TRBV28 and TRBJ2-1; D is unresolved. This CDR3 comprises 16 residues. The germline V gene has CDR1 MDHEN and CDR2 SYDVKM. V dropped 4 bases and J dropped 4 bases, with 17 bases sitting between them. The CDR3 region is CASSSPEGLLYNEQFF. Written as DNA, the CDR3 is TGTGCCAGCAGTTCCCCAGAAGGGCTACTTTACAATGAGCAGTTCTTC.

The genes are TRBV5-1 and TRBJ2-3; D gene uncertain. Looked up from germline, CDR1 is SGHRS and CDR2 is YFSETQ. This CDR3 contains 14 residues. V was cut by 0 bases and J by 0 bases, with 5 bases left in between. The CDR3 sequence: CASSLGSSTDTQYF. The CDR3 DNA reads TGCGCCAGCAGCTTGGGTTCTAGCACAGATACGCAGTATTTT.

CDR3 loop: CASSRGQPTNEKLFF. CDR3 nucleotide sequence: TGCGCCAGCAGTAGGGGACAGCCAACTAATGAAAAACTGTTTTTT. The rearrangement uses TRBV5-1 and TRBJ1-4, with 7 nucleotides matching TRBD1. V was clipped by 5 bases and J by 0 bases; unmatched bases: 4. CDR3 length: 15 residues. In germline, CDR1 is SGHRS, CDR2 YFSETQ.

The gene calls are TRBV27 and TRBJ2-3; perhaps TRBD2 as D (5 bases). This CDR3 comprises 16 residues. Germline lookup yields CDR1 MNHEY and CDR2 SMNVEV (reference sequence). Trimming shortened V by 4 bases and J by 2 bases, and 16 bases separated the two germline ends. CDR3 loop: CASSSQASRYTDTQYF. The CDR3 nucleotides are TGTGCCAGCAGTTCCCAAGCTAGCCGCTACACAGATACGCAGTATTTT.

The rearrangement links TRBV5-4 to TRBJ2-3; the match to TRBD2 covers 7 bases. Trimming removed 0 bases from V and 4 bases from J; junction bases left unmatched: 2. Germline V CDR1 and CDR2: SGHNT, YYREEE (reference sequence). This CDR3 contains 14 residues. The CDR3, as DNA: TGTGCCAGCAGCTTGGGACTAGCAGCAGATACGCAGTATTTT. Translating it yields CASSLGLAADTQYF.

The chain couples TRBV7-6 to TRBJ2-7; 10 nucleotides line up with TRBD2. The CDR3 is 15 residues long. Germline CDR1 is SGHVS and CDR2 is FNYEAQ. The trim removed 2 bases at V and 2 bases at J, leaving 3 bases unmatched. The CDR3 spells CASSLRLAGAYEQYF. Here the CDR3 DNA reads TGTGCCAGCAGCTTAAGGCTAGCGGGAGCCTACGAGCAGTACTTC. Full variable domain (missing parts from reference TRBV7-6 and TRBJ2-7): GAGVSQSPRYKVTKRGQDVALRCDPISGHVSLYWYRQALGQGPEFLTYFNYEAQQDKSGLPNDRFSAERPEGSISTLTIQRTEQRDSAMYRCASSLRLAGAYEQYFGPGTRLTVT.

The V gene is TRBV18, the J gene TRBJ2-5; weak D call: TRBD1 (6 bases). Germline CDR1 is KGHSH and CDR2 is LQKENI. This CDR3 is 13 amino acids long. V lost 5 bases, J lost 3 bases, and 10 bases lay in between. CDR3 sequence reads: CASSRNREETQYF. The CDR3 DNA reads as TGTGCCAGCTCAAGGAACAGGGAAGAGACCCAGTACTTC.

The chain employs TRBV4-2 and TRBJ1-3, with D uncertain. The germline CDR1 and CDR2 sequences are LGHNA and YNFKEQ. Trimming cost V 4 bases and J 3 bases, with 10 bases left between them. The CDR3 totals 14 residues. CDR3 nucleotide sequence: TGTGCCAGCAGCCCCTTGGAGGGTGGAAACACCATATATTTT. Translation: CASSPLEGGNTIYF.

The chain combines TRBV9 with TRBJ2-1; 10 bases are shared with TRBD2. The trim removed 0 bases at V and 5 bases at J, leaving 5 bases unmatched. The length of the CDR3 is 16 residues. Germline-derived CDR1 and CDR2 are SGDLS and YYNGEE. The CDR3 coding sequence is TGTGCCAGCAGCGTAGCCAAGCGGGAGGGGGACAATGAGCAGTTCTTC. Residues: CASSVAKREGDNEQFF.

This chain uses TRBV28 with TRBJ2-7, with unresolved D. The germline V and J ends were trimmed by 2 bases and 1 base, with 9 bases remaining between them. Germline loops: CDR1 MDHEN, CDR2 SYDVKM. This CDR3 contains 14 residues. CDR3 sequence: CASSLRIPSYEQYF. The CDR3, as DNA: TGTGCCAGCAGTTTAAGGATCCCTTCCTACGAGCAGTACTTC.

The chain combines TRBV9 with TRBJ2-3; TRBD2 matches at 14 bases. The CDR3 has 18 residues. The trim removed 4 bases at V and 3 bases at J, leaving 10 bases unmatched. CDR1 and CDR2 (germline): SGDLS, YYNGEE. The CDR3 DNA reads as TGTGCCAGCAGCTCGACTAGCGGGGGGGCTGGCCGAACAGATACGCAGTATTTT. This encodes CASSSTSGGAGRTDTQYF. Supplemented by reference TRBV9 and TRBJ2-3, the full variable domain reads DSGVTQTPKHLITATGQRVTLRCSPRSGDLSVYWYQQSLDQGLQFLIQYYNGEERAKGNILERFSAQQFPDLHSELNLSSLELGDSALYFCASSSTSGGAGRTDTQYFGPGTRLTVL.

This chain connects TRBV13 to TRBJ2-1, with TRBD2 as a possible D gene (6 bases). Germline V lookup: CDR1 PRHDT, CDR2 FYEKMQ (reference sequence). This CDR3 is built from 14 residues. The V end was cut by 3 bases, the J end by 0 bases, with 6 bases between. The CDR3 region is CASSFGGSYNEQFF. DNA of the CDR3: TGTGCCAGCAGCTTCGGGGGCTCCTACAATGAGCAGTTCTTC.

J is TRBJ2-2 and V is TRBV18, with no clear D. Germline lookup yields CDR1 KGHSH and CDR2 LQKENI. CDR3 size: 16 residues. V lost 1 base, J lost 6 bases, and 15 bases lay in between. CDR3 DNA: TGTGCCAGCTCACCACTTTCGTACGGTGTCGCCGGGGAGCTGTTTTTT. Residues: CASSPLSYGVAGELFF.